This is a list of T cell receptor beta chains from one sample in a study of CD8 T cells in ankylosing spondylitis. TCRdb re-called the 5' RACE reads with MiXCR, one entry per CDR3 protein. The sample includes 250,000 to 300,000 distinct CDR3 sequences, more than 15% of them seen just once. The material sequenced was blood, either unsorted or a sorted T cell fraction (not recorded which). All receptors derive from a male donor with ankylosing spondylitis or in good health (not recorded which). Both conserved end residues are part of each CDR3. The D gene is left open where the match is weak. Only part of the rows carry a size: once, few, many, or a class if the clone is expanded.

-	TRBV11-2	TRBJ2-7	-	CASSRETYEQYF	TGTGCCAGCAGCCGGGAAACTTACGAGCAGTACTTC
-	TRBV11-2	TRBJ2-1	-	CASSPTRGSYNEQFF	TGTGCCAGCAGCCCAACTAGGGGCTCCTACAATGAGCAGTTCTTC
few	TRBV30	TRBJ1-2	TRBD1	CAWATGPGYGYTF	TGTGCCTGGGCGACAGGGCCTGGGTATGGCTACACCTTC
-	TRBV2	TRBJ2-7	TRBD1	CASTAVQGEHEQYF	TGTGCCAGCACCGCGGTACAGGGGGAACACGAGCAGTACTTC
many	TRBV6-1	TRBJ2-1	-	CASSEIPEVF	TGTGCCAGCAGTGAAATCCCCGAAGTCTTC
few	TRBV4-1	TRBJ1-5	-	CASSQAPGQPQHF	TGCGCCAGCAGCCAAGCCCCGGGTCAGCCCCAGCATTTT
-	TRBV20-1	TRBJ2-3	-	CSARAGNSPAPDTQYF	TGCAGTGCTAGAGCTGGTAATAGCCCAGCCCCAGATACGCAGTATTTT
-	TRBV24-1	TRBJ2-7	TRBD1	CATSDSVGTGGYEQYF	TGTGCCACCAGTGACTCCGTTGGGACAGGGGGTTACGAGCAGTACTTC
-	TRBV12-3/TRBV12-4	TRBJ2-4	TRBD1	CASSMTGGGSLAKNIQYF	TGTGCCAGCAGTATGACAGGGGGTGGAAGCTTGGCCAAAAACATTCAGTACTTC
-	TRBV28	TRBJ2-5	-	CASSDDGALGEETQYF	TGTGCCAGCAGTGATGACGGGGCATTAGGAGAGGAGACCCAGTACTTC
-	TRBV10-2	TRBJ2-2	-	CASTDWWSGELFF	TGCGCCAGCACCGACTGGTGGTCCGGGGAGCTGTTTTTT
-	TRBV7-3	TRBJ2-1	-	CASSLGGSDEQFF	TGTGCCAGCAGCTTAGGCGGATCGGATGAGCAGTTCTTC